Shown below are 23 T cell receptor beta chains from a single sample sequenced in a study of sequential checkpoint blockade in melanoma (dated by TCRdb to the late 2010s). The treatment or condition label here, explained by the study, means: randomized to nivolumab then ipilimumab (arm A) or the reverse (arm B). Library preparation employed the immunoSEQ multiplex PCR assay. TCRdb stores this immuneACCESS table with in-frame sequences only. Part of the clones is absent; in the studies checked, under half of the shortfall reflects unresolved V genes, and no reason is known for the rest. Within this sample are tens of thousands of clones, with around 70% of them counted one time only. 15% to 20% of the sample belongs to the ten largest clones. The sample consisted of CD8+ T cells sorted from blood (inferred from file names), taken from a patient given nivolumab and ipilimumab in sequence. Receptor source: a human donor with melanoma.

This clone was recorded a few times. The rearrangement joins TRBV14 to TRBJ1-1; no clear D. This CDR3 comprises 15 residues. CDR1 and CDR2 (germline): SGHDN, FVKESK. V lost 0 bases, J lost 0 bases, and 8 bases lay in between. CDR3 residues: CASSQDGVMNTEAFF. In DNA form, the CDR3 reads TGTGCCAGCAGCCAAGACGGGGTTATGAACACTGAAGCTTTCTTT. Variable domain in full (rest from reference TRBV14 and TRBJ1-1): EAGVTQFPSHSVIEKGQTVTLRCDPISGHDNLYWYRRVMGKEIKFLLHFVKESKQDESGMPNNRFLAERTGGTYSTLKVQPAELEDSGVYFCASSQDGVMNTEAFFGQGTRLTVV.

The chain is built from TRBV15 and TRBJ2-7; D may be TRBD1 (6 bases). V gave up 1 base and J gave up 6 bases, with 10 bases separating them. Germline V gene sequence: CDR1 LNHNV, CDR2 YYDKDF (reference sequence). The CDR3 is 13 residues long. DNA of the CDR3: TGTGCCACCAGCAGAGTACAGGGTTCCGAGCAGTACTTC. Amino acids: CATSRVQGSEQYF.

The CDR3 DNA reads TGTGCCAGCAGAGGGGGGACAGGCAATGAGCAGTTCTTC. Its protein product is CASRGGTGNEQFF. The chain joins TRBV2 to TRBJ2-1; 8 bases are shared with TRBD1. Germline CDR1 reads SNHLY; CDR2 reads FYNNEI. Germline trimming cut 6 bases from V and 6 bases from J; bases unmatched to any gene: 4. This CDR3 spans 13 amino acids.

The V and J genes are TRBV19 and TRBJ1-2; D is perhaps TRBD1 (5 bases). The CDR3 contains 15 residues. V lost 6 bases to trimming and J lost 2 bases, with 16 bases between them. CDR1 is LNHDA, CDR2 SQIVND, per germline (reference sequence). CDR3 residues: CASRTWGVTNYGYTF. The CDR3 coding sequence is TGTGCCAGTAGGACCTGGGGGGTGACGAACTATGGCTACACCTTC.

This clone was observed a few times. The chain is built from TRBV13 and TRBJ1-1; 9 bases are shared with TRBD1. Germline V gene sequence: CDR1 PRHDT, CDR2 FYEKMQ (reference sequence). The V and J ends lost 6 bases and 4 bases, in that order; junction bases with no gene match: 9. CDR3 length: 15 amino acids. CDR3 region: CASSPTGGSGTEAFF. The CDR3 nucleotides read TGTGCCAGCAGTCCAACAGGGGGCTCGGGCACTGAAGCTTTCTTT. Together with reference TRBV13 and TRBJ1-1, the CDR3 gives the full variable domain: AAGVIQSPRHLIKEKRETATLKCYPIPRHDTVYWYQQGPGQDPQFLISFYEKMQSDKGSIPDRFSAQQFSDYHSELNMSSLELGDSALYFCASSPTGGSGTEAFFGQGTRLTVV.

The chain employs TRBV6-5 and TRBJ1-4, with D possibly matching TRBD1 (5 bases). This CDR3 spans 15 amino acids. Germline-derived CDR1 and CDR2 are MNHEY and SVGAGI. V shed 2 bases and J shed 8 bases, with 15 bases lying between them. This chain's CDR3 is CASSYRLGGQEKLFF. The DNA of the CDR3 is TGTGCCAGCAGTTACCGGTTGGGGGGTCAAGAAAAACTGTTTTTT.

The V call is TRBV7-8, the J call TRBJ2-7; a weak D match, TRBD1 (6 bases). V gave up 6 bases and J gave up 4 bases, with 13 bases separating them. Germline-derived CDR1 and CDR2 are SGHVS and FQNEAQ. This CDR3 has 13 amino acids. The CDR3 sequence: CASSRRQAYEQYF. CDR3 bases: TGTGCCAGCAGTCGAAGACAGGCTTACGAGCAGTACTTC.

This clone was counted a single time. The rearrangement joins TRBV6-1 to TRBJ1-1, with 7 bases aligning to TRBD1. The CDR3 has 13 amino acids. Trimming cost V 5 bases and J 4 bases; bases outside gene matches: 4. The germline gives CDR1 MNHNS, CDR2 SASEGT. The CDR3, as DNA: TGTGCCAGCAGTACAGGGGAGAGCACTGAAGCTTTCTTT. This gives the protein CASSTGESTEAFF.

V usage is TRBV5-4 and J usage is TRBJ1-1; D ambiguous. Between the trimmed V and J ends, which lost 0 bases and 1 base, there was a span of 7 bases. The CDR3 contains 14 residues. Germline loops: CDR1 SGHNT, CDR2 YYREEE (reference sequence). The CDR3 region has the DNA TGTGCCAGCAGCTTGGGTTACGGGAACACTGAAGCTTTCTTT. Translation: CASSLGYGNTEAFF.

The J gene is TRBJ1-1, the V gene TRBV7-9; unclear D gene. The V end was cut by 2 bases, the J end by 1 base, with 11 bases between. Per the germline V gene, CDR1 is SEHNR and CDR2 is FQNEAQ (reference sequence). CDR3 length equals 15 residues. CDR3 region: CASSLQNPANTEAFF. The CDR3 bases are TGTGCCAGCAGCTTACAGAACCCCGCGAACACTGAAGCTTTCTTT.

This chain uses TRBV29-1 with TRBJ1-3; D not resolved. This CDR3 has 15 residues. The germline gives CDR1 SQVTM, CDR2 ANQGSEA. V lost 1 base and J 0 bases, leaving 10 bases between the germline ends. Written as DNA, the CDR3 is TGCAGCGTTGAAGGGGAGGGCAGCTCTGGAAACACCATATATTTT. As protein: CSVEGEGSSGNTIYF.

V and J are TRBV18 and TRBJ1-6; possibly TRBD1 for D (6 bases). The CDR3 contains 15 residues. Germline CDR1 KGHSH, CDR2 LQKENI. Trimming cost V 4 bases and J 5 bases, with 12 bases left between them. CDR3 sequence (DNA): TGTGCCAGCTCACTGGCAGGGGAAAATAATTCACCCCTCCACTTT. Translating gives CASSLAGENNSPLHF.

In its sample, this clone was seen a few times. This chain links TRBV28 with TRBJ2-7; possibly TRBD2 for D (6 bases). The CDR3 contains 13 residues. CDR1 and CDR2 from the germline V gene are MDHEN and SYDVKM. The V and J ends lost 3 bases and 5 bases respectively, with 11 bases between them. CDR3 DNA sequence: TGTGCCAGCAGTTTGGGCGGGGCCAACGAGCAGTACTTC. Amino acids: CASSLGGANEQYF.

The CDR3 region is CASSLLRPRDTQYF. The CDR3 bases are TGCGCCAGCAGCTTACTACGACCTAGGGATACGCAGTATTTT. This chain joins TRBV5-1 and TRBJ2-3, with unresolved D. The length of the CDR3 is 14 residues. Germline V gene lookup returns CDR1 SGHRS and CDR2 YFSETQ. V gave up 2 bases and J gave up 6 bases, with 13 bases separating them.

This clone was seen a few times. J is TRBJ1-6 and V is TRBV6-5; TRBD1 agrees at 9 bases. Germline V gives CDR1 MNHEY, CDR2 SVGAGI. The CDR3 runs 15 residues. The J segment lost 9 bases and the V segment lost 5 bases, leaving 8 bases of the junction unmatched. The CDR3 sequence is CASSLGQGFRSPLHF. As DNA, the CDR3 is TGTGCCAGCAGTCTGGGACAGGGCTTTCGTTCACCCCTCCACTTT.

The V gene is TRBV9, the J gene TRBJ2-1; D gene ambiguous. The length of the CDR3 is 11 residues. Germline V CDR1 and CDR2: SGDLS, YYNGEE. With 7 bases removed from V and 5 bases from J, the gap between germline ends came to 7 bases. The CDR3, as DNA: TGTGCCAGCGGCGCAGACAATGAGCAGTTCTTC. Protein product: CASGADNEQFF.

This clone was counted between two and nine times. This chain uses TRBV15 with TRBJ2-5; 7 nucleotides match TRBD1. Losses at the gene ends were 1 base for V and 5 bases for J; bases not matched to a gene: 7. Per germline, CDR1 LNHNV and CDR2 YYDKDF (reference sequence). The CDR3 runs 15 residues. CDR3 amino acids: CATSRVTGAAETQYF. DNA of the CDR3: TGTGCCACCAGCAGAGTAACAGGGGCAGCGGAGACCCAGTACTTC. The whole variable domain, remainder taken from reference TRBV15 and TRBJ2-5, is DAMVIQNPRYQVTQFGKPVTLSCSQTLNHNVMYWYQQKSSQAPKLLFHYYDKDFNNEADTPDNFQSRRPNTSFCFLDIRSPGLGDTAMYLCATSRVTGAAETQYFGPGTRLLVL.

The chain is built from TRBV27 and TRBJ1-2; D might be TRBD1 (6 bases). Germline values: CDR1 MNHEY, CDR2 SMNVEV (reference sequence). The V end was cut by 5 bases, the J end by 4 bases, with 11 bases between. CDR3 length: 13 residues. The CDR3 reads CASSLGQFYGYTF. The CDR3 DNA follows: TGTGCCAGCAGTCTCGGACAGTTCTATGGCTACACCTTC.

The chain joins TRBV27 to TRBJ1-1; D is perhaps TRBD1 (6 bases). This CDR3 has 16 amino acids. The germline V gene has CDR1 MNHEY and CDR2 SMNVEV (reference sequence). V was shortened by 5 bases and J by 0 bases, with 16 bases between the two germline ends. CDR3 coding DNA: TGTGCCAGCAGTCCCAGTTCAGGGGAGATGAACACTGAAGCTTTCTTT. Translating gives CASSPSSGEMNTEAFF.

This clone was observed a few times. The chain is built from TRBV7-8 and TRBJ2-1; TRBD2 agrees at 9 bases. This CDR3 is 16 amino acids long. Germline V gene data show CDR1 as SGHVS and CDR2 as FQNEAQ. V dropped 1 base and J dropped 10; count of bases not matched to a gene: 11. The CDR3 reads CASSLVFLAGFSEQFF. The DNA for the CDR3 is TGTGCCAGCAGCTTAGTTTTTCTAGCGGGGTTCTCGGAGCAGTTCTTC.

The sample holds one count of this clone. V usage is TRBV5-4 and J usage is TRBJ1-2, with 8 bases matching TRBD1. The CDR3 is made up of 12 amino acids. From germline, CDR1 is SGHNT and CDR2 YYREEE (reference sequence). The V and J ends lost 5 bases and 8 bases, in that order; junction bases with no gene match: 5. CDR3 loop: CASRPTGDGYTF. The CDR3 nucleotides read TGTGCCAGCAGACCGACAGGGGACGGCTACACCTTC.

The chain links TRBV19 to TRBJ2-1; 8 bases fit TRBD1. Germline CDR1 and CDR2: LNHDA and SQIVND (reference sequence). The J segment lost 2 bases and the V segment lost 4 bases, leaving 4 bases of the junction unmatched. CDR3 length equals 15 residues. Written as DNA, the CDR3 is TGTGCCAGTAGTACCGAGACAGGGGCCTACAATGAGCAGTTCTTC. Amino acid sequence: CASSTETGAYNEQFF.

The rearrangement links TRBV5-1 to TRBJ2-7; D call uncertain. V was shortened by 4 bases and J by 1 base, with 18 bases between the two germline ends. Germline-derived CDR1 and CDR2 are SGHRS and YFSETQ. The CDR3 is made up of 16 amino acids. In DNA form, the CDR3 reads TGCGCCAGCAGCCCCACCGAGACTCCGGCTTCCTACGAGCAGTACTTC. It specifies CASSPTETPASYEQYF.